This record covers a single TCR beta chain. These data originate in a study of blood T cell repertoires in COVID-19. The wider study: Material from acute and convalescent COVID-19 was sourced from the United States, Italy and Spain. Sources were T cells, B-cell-depleted T cells, or PBMCs; the material itself was cDNA or gDNA.

Per the germline V gene, CDR1 is SGHDT and CDR2 is YYEEEE. The CDR3 runs 14 residues. The J segment lost 7 bases and the V segment lost 4 bases, leaving 3 bases of the junction unmatched. In the original analysis: Reference gene primers were amplified, and this amplification served to estimate nucleated cell counts. The table came from immunoSEQ multiplex PCR; TCRdb's copy has only in-frame clones and leaves some out. V and J calls and clone size are given by that table; D and trimming were obtained from the DNA. The sample holds about 100,000 clones; 70% to 80% are singletons and the top ten take around 10%.

Specimen: peripheral blood. V and J are TRBV5-6 and TRBJ1-4; 11 nucleotides match TRBD1. The receptor was isolated from a woman in her 70s with acute or convalescent COVID-19. CDR3 amino acids: CASSPGTGGEKLFF. CDR3 sequence (DNA): TGTGCCAGCAGCCCCGGGACAGGGGGTGAAAAACTGTTTTTT. Together with reference TRBV5-6 and TRBJ1-4, the CDR3 gives the full variable domain: DAGVTQSPTHLIKTRGQQVTLRCSPKSGHDTVSWYQQALGQGPQFIFQYYEEEERQRGNFPDRFSGHQFPNYSSELNVNALLLGDSALYLCASSPGTGGEKLFFGSGTQLSVL.